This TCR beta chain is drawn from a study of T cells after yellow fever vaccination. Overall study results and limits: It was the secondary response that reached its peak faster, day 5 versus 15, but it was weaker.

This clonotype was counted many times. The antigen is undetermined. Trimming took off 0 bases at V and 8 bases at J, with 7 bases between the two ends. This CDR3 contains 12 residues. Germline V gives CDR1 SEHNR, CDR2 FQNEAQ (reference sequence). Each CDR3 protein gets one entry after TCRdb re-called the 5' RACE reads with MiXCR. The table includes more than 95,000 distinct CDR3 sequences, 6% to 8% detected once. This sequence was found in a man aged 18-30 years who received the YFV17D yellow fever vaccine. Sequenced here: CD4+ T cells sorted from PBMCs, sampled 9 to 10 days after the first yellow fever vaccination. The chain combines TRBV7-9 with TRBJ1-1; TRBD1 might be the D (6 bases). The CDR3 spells CASSLAGTEAFF. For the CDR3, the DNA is TGTGCCAGCAGCTTAGCAGGGACAGAAGCTTTCTTT.